This T cell receptor beta chain was identified during a study of PD-L1 blockade in urothelial cancer. V lost 6 bases, J lost 1 base, and 13 bases lay in between. Germline assignment: CDR1 MNHNY and CDR2 SVGAGI (reference sequence). The CDR3 spans 14 residues. Profiling relied on immunoSEQ multiplex PCR, and the TCRdb table lists in-frame clones only, not all of them. Seen here are 45,000 to 65,000 clones, over 70% observed once, and the top ten hold about 5.6%. This clonotype was obtained from a man aged 35 to 55 with urothelial cancer. Sequenced material: PBMCs, taken around atezolizumab (anti-PD-L1) treatment. The chain couples TRBV6-6 to TRBJ2-7, with D tentatively TRBD1 (6 bases). The CDR3 DNA is TGTGCCAGCAGGAGACAGGCTGAATCCTACGAGCAGTACTTC. This translates into CASRRQAESYEQYF.